This TCR beta chain was sequenced during a study of technical replicates of blood from a handful of donors (dated by TCRdb to 2017 to 2019). The library was prepared using the immunoSEQ multiplex PCR assay. TCRdb's version of the immuneACCESS table is confined to in-frame rearrangements and falls short of the full clone set. An unresolved V gene accounts for under half of the shortfall where checked; the remainder is of unknown origin. The sample yields tens of thousands of clones; roughly 93% were counted once. Roughly 0.23% of the sample goes to the ten largest clones. Concerning this clone: Its antigen remains undetermined. No much larger clone is present one base from it, and per-base qualities are unavailable.

Between the V and J ends, shortened by 1 base and 4 bases respectively, the junction contains 11 bases. The CDR3 measures 14 amino acids from cysteine to phenylalanine. Only the CDR3 DNA is retained, 42 bases long and in frame from the first base. CDR1 is given as MNHNS and CDR2 as SASEGT, both from the germline V gene. This sequence was found in a human donor in good health. The chain joins TRBV6-1 to TRBJ2-7; the D gene cannot be named for sure. The sample comprised T cells isolated from PBMCs. The DNA sequence follows: TGTGCCAGCAGTGAAGGACATCGGAATTACGAGCAGTACTTC. It codes for CASSEGHRNYEQYF.